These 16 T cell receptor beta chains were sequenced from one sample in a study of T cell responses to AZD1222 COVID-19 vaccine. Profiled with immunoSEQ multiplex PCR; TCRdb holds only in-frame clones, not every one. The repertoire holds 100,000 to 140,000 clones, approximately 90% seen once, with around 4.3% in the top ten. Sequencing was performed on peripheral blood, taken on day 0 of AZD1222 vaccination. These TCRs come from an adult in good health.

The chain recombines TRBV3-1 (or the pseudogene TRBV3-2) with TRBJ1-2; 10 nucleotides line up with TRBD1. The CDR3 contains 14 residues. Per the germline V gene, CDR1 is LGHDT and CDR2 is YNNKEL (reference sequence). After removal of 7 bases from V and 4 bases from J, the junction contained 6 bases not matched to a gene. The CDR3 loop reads CASTPTGGGYGYTF. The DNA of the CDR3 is TGTGCCAGCACCCCGACAGGGGGCGGCTATGGCTACACCTTC.

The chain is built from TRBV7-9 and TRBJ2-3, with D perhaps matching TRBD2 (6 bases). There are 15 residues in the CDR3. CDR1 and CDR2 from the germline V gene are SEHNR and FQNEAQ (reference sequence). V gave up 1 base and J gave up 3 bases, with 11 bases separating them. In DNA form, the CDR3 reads TGTGCCAGCAGCTTAGGCGGGGTAGGGACAGATACGCAGTATTTT. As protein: CASSLGGVGTDTQYF.

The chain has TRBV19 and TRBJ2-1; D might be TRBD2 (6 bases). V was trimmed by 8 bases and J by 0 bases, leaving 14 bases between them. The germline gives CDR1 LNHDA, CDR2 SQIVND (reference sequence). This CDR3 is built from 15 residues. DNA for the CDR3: TGTGCCAGTCAGACGGGACTGAGCTCCTACAATGAGCAGTTCTTC. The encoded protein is CASQTGLSSYNEQFF.

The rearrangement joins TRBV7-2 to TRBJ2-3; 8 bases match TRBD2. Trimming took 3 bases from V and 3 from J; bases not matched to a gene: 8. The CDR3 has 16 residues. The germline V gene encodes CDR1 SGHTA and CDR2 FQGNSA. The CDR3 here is CASSFKGLGRTDTQYF. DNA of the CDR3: TGTGCCAGCAGCTTCAAGGGACTAGGGAGGACAGATACGCAGTATTTT.

Written as DNA, the CDR3 is TGTGCCAGCAGCGTAGATGGGGGTGGGGGCACTGAAGCTTTCTTT. Translation gives CASSVDGGGGTEAFF. The chain joins TRBV9 to TRBJ1-1, with D tentatively TRBD1 (5 bases). Trimming left V 0 bases short and J 4 bases short, with 13 bases between. CDR3 length: 15 amino acids. Germline-derived CDR1 and CDR2 are SGDLS and YYNGEE.

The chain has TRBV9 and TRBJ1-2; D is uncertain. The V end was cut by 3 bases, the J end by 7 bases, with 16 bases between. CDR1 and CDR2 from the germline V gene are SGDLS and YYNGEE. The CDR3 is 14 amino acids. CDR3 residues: CASSAGVVGSGYTF. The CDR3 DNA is TGTGCCAGCAGCGCCGGGGTGGTTGGCAGTGGCTACACCTTC.

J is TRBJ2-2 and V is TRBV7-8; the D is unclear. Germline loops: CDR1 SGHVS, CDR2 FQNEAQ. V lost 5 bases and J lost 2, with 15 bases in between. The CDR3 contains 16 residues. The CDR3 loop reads CASSPRSIDNTGELFF. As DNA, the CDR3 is TGTGCCAGCAGCCCACGGTCCATAGACAACACCGGGGAGCTGTTTTTT.

The CDR3 spells CASSLAGKVQQYF. Here the CDR3 DNA reads TGTGCCAGCAGTTTGGCAGGGAAGGTCCAGCAGTACTTC. The chain carries TRBV28 and TRBJ2-7, with TRBD1 as a possible D gene (5 bases). CDR3 length: 13 amino acids. V was trimmed by 3 bases and J by 8 bases, leaving 14 bases between them. CDR1 and CDR2 (germline): MDHEN, SYDVKM.

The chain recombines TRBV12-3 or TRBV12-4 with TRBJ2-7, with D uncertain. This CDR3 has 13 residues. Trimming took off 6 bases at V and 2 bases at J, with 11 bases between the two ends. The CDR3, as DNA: TGTGCCAGCAGCCCTGACCGAACCTACGAGCAGTACTTC. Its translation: CASSPDRTYEQYF.

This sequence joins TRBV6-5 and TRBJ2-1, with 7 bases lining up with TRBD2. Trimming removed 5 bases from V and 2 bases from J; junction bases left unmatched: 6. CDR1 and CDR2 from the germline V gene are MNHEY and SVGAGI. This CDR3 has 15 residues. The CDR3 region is CASSLTSAAYNEQFF. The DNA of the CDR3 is TGTGCCAGCAGTCTAACTAGCGCGGCCTACAATGAGCAGTTCTTC.

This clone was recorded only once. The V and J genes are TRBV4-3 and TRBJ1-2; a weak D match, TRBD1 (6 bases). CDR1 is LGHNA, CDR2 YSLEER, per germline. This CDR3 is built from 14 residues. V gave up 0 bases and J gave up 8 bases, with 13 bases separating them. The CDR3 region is CASSQDWGLEGYTF. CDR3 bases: TGCGCCAGCAGCCAAGATTGGGGGCTGGAGGGCTACACCTTC.

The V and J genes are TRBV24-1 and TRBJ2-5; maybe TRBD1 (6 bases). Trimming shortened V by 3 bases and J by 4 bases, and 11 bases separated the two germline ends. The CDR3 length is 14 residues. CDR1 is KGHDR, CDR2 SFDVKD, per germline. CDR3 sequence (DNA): TGTGCCACCAGTGATCCCAGGGGCCGAGAGACCCAGTACTTC. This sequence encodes CATSDPRGRETQYF.

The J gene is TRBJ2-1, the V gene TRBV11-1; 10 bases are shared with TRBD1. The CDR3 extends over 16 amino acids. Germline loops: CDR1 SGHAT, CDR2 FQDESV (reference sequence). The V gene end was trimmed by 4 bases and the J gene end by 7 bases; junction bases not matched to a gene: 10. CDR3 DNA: TGTGCCAGCAGCTCGACGGGACAGGGGCTCTCGAATGAGCAGTTCTTC. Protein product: CASSSTGQGLSNEQFF.

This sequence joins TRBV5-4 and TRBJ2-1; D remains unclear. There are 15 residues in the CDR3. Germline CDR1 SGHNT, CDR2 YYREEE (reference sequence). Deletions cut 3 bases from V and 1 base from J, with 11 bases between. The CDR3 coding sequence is TGTGCCAGCAGCTCTCAGGTGGGGTCCTACAATGAGCAGTTCTTC. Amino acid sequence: CASSSQVGSYNEQFF.

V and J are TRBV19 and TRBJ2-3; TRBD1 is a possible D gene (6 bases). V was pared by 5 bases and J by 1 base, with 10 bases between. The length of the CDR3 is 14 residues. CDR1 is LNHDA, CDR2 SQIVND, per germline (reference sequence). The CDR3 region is CASSAGAGTDTQYF. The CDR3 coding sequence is TGTGCCAGTAGTGCAGGGGCGGGCACAGATACGCAGTATTTT.

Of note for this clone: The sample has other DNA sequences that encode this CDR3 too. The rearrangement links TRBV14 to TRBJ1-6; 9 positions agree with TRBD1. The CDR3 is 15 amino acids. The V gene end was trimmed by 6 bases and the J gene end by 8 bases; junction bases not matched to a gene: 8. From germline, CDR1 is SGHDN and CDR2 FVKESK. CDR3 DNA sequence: TGTGCCAGCAGTCGCGGGACAGGGCTTTATTCACCCCTCCACTTT. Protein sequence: CASSRGTGLYSPLHF.